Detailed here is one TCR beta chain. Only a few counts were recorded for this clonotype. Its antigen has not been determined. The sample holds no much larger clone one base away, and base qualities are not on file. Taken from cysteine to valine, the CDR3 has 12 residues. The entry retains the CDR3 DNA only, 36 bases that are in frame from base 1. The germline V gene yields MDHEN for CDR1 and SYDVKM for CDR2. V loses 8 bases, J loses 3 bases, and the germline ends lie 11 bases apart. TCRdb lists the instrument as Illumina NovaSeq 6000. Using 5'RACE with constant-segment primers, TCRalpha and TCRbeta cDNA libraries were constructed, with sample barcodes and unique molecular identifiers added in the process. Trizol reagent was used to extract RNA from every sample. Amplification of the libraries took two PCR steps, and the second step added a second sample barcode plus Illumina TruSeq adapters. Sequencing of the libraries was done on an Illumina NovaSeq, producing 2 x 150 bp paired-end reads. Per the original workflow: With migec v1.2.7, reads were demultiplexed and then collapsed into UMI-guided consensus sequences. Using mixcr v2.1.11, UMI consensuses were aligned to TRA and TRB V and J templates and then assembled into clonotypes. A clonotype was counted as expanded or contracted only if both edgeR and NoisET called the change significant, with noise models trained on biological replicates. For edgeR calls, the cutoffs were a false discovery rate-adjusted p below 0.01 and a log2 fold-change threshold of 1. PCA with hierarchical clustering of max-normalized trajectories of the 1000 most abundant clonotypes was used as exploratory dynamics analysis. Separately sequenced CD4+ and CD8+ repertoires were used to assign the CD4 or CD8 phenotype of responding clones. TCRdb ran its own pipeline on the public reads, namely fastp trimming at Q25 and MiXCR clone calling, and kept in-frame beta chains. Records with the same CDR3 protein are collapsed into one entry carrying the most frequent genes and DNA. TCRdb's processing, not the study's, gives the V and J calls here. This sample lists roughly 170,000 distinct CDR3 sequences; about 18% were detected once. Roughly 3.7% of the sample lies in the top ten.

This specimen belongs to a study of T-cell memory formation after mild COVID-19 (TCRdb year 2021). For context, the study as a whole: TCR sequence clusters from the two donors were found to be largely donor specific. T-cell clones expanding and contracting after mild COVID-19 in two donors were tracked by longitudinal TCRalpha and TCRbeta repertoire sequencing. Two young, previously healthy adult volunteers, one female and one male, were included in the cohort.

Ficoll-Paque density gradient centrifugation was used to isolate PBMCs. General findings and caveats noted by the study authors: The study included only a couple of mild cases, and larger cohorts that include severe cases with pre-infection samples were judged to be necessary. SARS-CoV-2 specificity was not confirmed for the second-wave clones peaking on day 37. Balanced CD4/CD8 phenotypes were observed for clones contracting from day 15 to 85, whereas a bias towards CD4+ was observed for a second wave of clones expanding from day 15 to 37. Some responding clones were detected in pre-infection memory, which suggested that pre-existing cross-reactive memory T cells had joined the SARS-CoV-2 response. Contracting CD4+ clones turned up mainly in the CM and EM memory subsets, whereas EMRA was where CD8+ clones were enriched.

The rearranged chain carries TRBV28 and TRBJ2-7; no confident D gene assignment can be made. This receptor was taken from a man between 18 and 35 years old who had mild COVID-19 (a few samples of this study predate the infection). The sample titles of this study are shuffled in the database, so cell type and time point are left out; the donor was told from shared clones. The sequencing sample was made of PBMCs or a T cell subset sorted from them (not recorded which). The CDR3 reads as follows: CASVVRDYEQYV. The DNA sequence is TGTGCCAGCGTCGTCAGAGACTACGAGCAGTACGTC.